A selection of T cell receptor beta chains follows, all from one sample in a study of shared clonotypes between healthy human individuals. Measured with immunoSEQ multiplex PCR; TCRdb has only the in-frame clones, and not every one. The sample has approximately 320,000 clones, around nine tenths seen once; the top ten hold 15% to 20%. What was sequenced was memory CD8+ T cells sorted from blood. The receptor source for this set is a man aged 18 to 30 in good health. CDR3s include the opening cysteine and the closing phenylalanine or tryptophan. Each record gives: V gene, J gene, CDR3 protein.

v_gene: TRBV11-2; j_gene: TRBJ1-1; CDR3aa: CASSPYGGTEAFF
v_gene: TRBV7-6; j_gene: TRBJ2-2; CDR3aa: CASSSRGVNTGELFF
v_gene: TRBV5-1; j_gene: TRBJ2-1; CDR3aa: CASSTTLDSYNEQFF
v_gene: TRBV9; j_gene: TRBJ2-2; CDR3aa: CASSTGGGTGELFF
v_gene: TRBV7-9; j_gene: TRBJ2-2; CDR3aa: CASSPPTGFYTGELFF
v_gene: TRBV7-8; j_gene: TRBJ1-2; CDR3aa: CASSLAAGSNYGYTF
v_gene: TRBV27; j_gene: TRBJ2-3; CDR3aa: CASSFLAGAVLDTQYF
v_gene: TRBV27; j_gene: TRBJ1-6; CDR3aa: CASSWGFGSPLHF
v_gene: TRBV13; j_gene: TRBJ2-1; CDR3aa: CASSLGRWEPEFF
v_gene: TRBV25-1; j_gene: TRBJ2-3; CDR3aa: CASSEWTSGSGTDTQYF
v_gene: TRBV11-2; j_gene: TRBJ2-3; CDR3aa: CASSAGVGMVGGTDTQYF
v_gene: TRBV19; j_gene: TRBJ2-7; CDR3aa: CASSFGTSSYEQYF
v_gene: TRBV12-5; j_gene: TRBJ2-7; CDR3aa: CASGKAAMAYEQYF
v_gene: TRBV4-1; j_gene: TRBJ2-5; CDR3aa: CASSQDASGGIGETQYF
v_gene: TRBV11-3; j_gene: TRBJ2-7; CDR3aa: CASSLDSYEQYF
v_gene: TRBV6-5; j_gene: TRBJ2-7; CDR3aa: CASSYPTGTSDYEQYF
v_gene: TRBV5-1; j_gene: TRBJ2-7; CDR3aa: CASSLESESSYEQYF
v_gene: TRBV5-1; j_gene: TRBJ1-1; CDR3aa: CASSSNTEAFF
v_gene: TRBV7-9; j_gene: TRBJ2-7; CDR3aa: CASSLEGFEQYF
v_gene: TRBV4-1; j_gene: TRBJ2-2; CDR3aa: CASSQPPGLVWGWINTGELFF
v_gene: TRBV30; j_gene: TRBJ2-2; CDR3aa: CAAGVGGELFF
v_gene: TRBV29-1; j_gene: TRBJ2-2; CDR3aa: CSVEVGTGELFF
v_gene: TRBV30; j_gene: TRBJ2-7; CDR3aa: CAWRGSYEQYF
v_gene: TRBV6-5; j_gene: TRBJ2-7; CDR3aa: CASSYYSPGYEQYF
v_gene: TRBV6-5; j_gene: TRBJ2-7; CDR3aa: CASSYGTGLVEQYF
v_gene: TRBV13; j_gene: TRBJ2-2; CDR3aa: CASSLIGLLGTGELFF
v_gene: TRBV27; j_gene: TRBJ1-4; CDR3aa: CASSLGTGGEKLFF
v_gene: TRBV4-1; j_gene: TRBJ1-6; CDR3aa: CASSPGDGIESFGNSPLHF
v_gene: TRBV4-1; j_gene: TRBJ1-6; CDR3aa: CASSQDGSSYNSPLHF
v_gene: TRBV5-1; j_gene: TRBJ2-1; CDR3aa: CASSLVTGTGFHNEQFF
v_gene: TRBV7-2; j_gene: TRBJ1-2; CDR3aa: CASRLRLDSTNYGYTF
v_gene: TRBV5-6; j_gene: TRBJ1-4; CDR3aa: CASSSVDRGATNEKLFF
v_gene: TRBV9; j_gene: TRBJ2-7; CDR3aa: CASSPGVEASYEQYF
v_gene: TRBV30; j_gene: TRBJ2-5; CDR3aa: CAWSPDGNQETQYF
v_gene: TRBV6-1; j_gene: TRBJ2-6; CDR3aa: CASTDSGANVLTF
v_gene: TRBV4-3; j_gene: TRBJ2-5; CDR3aa: CASSQGGFQETQYF
v_gene: TRBV27; j_gene: TRBJ1-1; CDR3aa: CASSPFGGLRTEAFF
v_gene: TRBV5-5; j_gene: TRBJ2-7; CDR3aa: CASGLTGYSYEQYF
v_gene: TRBV4-1; j_gene: TRBJ2-7; CDR3aa: CASSQGPGTGTYEQYF
v_gene: TRBV7-8; j_gene: TRBJ2-5; CDR3aa: CASSSNLIGGGLFGETQYF
v_gene: TRBV5-1; j_gene: TRBJ2-7; CDR3aa: CASSLGGATYEQYF
v_gene: TRBV4-3; j_gene: TRBJ2-5; CDR3aa: CASSQGPGQQETQYF
v_gene: TRBV13; j_gene: TRBJ2-6; CDR3aa: CASSLAGTGRPSGANVLTF
v_gene: TRBV5-4; j_gene: TRBJ2-7; CDR3aa: CASSPWGASYEQYF
v_gene: TRBV7-9; j_gene: TRBJ2-7; CDR3aa: CASSFPAESGYEQYF
v_gene: TRBV15; j_gene: TRBJ2-7; CDR3aa: CATSSPTSWEGKRPYEQYF
v_gene: TRBV7-2; j_gene: TRBJ2-1; CDR3aa: CASSLVGFNNEQFF
v_gene: TRBV30; j_gene: TRBJ2-7; CDR3aa: CAWSVVSEQYF
v_gene: TRBV4-3; j_gene: TRBJ2-3; CDR3aa: CASSQDRTGAFTDTQYF
v_gene: TRBV30; j_gene: TRBJ2-1; CDR3aa: CAWNGLAGAYNEQFF
v_gene: TRBV5-1; j_gene: TRBJ2-1; CDR3aa: CASSLGWGSYNEQFF
v_gene: TRBV2; j_gene: TRBJ1-2; CDR3aa: CASQGRSGYTF